This T cell receptor beta chain was profiled in a study of T cells after yellow fever vaccination (dated 2019 in TCRdb). Turning to the overall study: Libraries from fractions with low cell numbers were prepared with the SMART-Seq v4 Ultra Low Input RNA kit. To track T-cell clones before and after primary and booster YFV17D yellow fever vaccination, bulk TCR alpha and beta repertoires were sequenced longitudinally. Two healthy male donors made up the cohort, one aged 18 to 29 years and the other aged 30 to 40 years. Bulk PBMC replicates and cell subsets were isolated from blood drawn at multiple timepoints before and after both primary and secondary immunization.

The treatment or condition label of this sample denotes: live attenuated yellow fever vaccine strain. At each blood-draw timepoint, two biological replicates of bulk PBMCs were collected. A standard Ficoll-Paque protocol was used to isolate PBMCs from peripheral blood. RNA was extracted with TriZol from bulk PBMCs, CD4 and CD8 fractions, and dextramer-positive and dextramer-negative fractions. TCR cDNA was synthesized by 5'RACE template switching, which introduced a universal primer site and unique molecular identifiers. cDNA synthesis was primed from both the TCR alpha and TCR beta constant segments. Library amplification involved two PCR steps, and the second step added sample barcodes and sequencing adapters. Sequencing of libraries was performed on Illumina HiSeq 2500 (2x100 bp) or NovaSeq (2x150 bp). Per the original workflow: MIGEC was used to demultiplex reads and collapse the reads into UMI consensus sequences, and MiXCR was used for V(D)J alignment. Using edgeR on replicate PBMC samples, clonotypes were called vaccine-responding if FDR was below 0.01 and the log2 fold change was above 5 up to day 15. Each bulk clonotype was labeled CD4 or CD8 based on which sequenced repertoire, CD4 or CD8, contained the clonotype at higher abundance. Using fastp trimming at Q25 and MiXCR clonotype assembly, TCRdb reanalyzed the public sequencing data and kept in-frame beta chains. Identical CDR3 proteins give one entry, which carries the most common genes and DNA. The V and J calls were determined by TCRdb, not by the authors. For this sample there are fewer than 450,000 distinct CDR3 sequences; about 8.3% appear just once. The top ten hold 17% of the sample.

On this clonotype: There is no known antigen for this receptor. Base quality data are lacking; no much larger clone is found one base away.

General conclusions and limits of the study: A small fraction of clonotypes appeared in both the CD4 and CD8 compartments, likely as a result of convergent recombination. Compared with the primary T-cell response, the secondary T-cell response was weaker but faster, peaking on day 5 rather than day 15. The study included only two donors, which limits how far the findings can be generalized. Most clones expanded after primary vaccination (around 96% of CD4 and 70% to 90% of CD8) were re-detected after the booster, suggesting that broad memory maintenance occurred. Computational filtering was required because FACS-sorted repertoires could contain abundant contaminating clonotypes from the bulk population.

According to the germline V gene (reference sequence), CDR1 reads LGHDT and CDR2 reads YNNKEL. The CDR3 covers 15 residues, taking in both the cysteine and the phenylalanine. Just the 45-base CDR3 DNA is kept, in frame starting at base 1. Clipping removes 4 bases from V and 3 bases from J, with 4 as the unmatched junction base count. The chain is made from TRBV3-1 and TRBJ2-7; TRBD2 lines up with 12 middle nucleotides. This sample comprised PBMCs, obtained roughly 46 days after the first yellow fever vaccination. The clonotype was recovered from a man aged 18 to 30 who received the YFV17D yellow fever vaccine. The CDR3 has the sequence CASSPEGLAGYEQYF. The nucleotide sequence is given as TGTGCCAGCAGCCCAGAGGGACTAGCGGGCTACGAGCAGTACTTC.